Following are 9 T cell receptor beta chains from one sample sequenced in a study of identical twins. TCRdb passed the 5' RACE reads through MiXCR, listing each CDR3 protein once. There are about 300,000 distinct CDR3 sequences in the sample; roughly an eighth occur only once, and approximately 7.5% lies in the top ten. The sample was also linked to a second study, of yellow fever vaccine responses in identical twins.

Specimen: CD8+ T cells sorted from blood. These receptors all come from a woman younger than 30 in good health.

The V call is TRBV5-5, the J call TRBJ2-2; weak D call: TRBD2 (7 bases). There are 18 residues in the CDR3. V lost 1 base and J 4 bases, leaving 20 bases between the germline ends. Germline assignment: CDR1 SGHKS and CDR2 YYEKEE (reference sequence). In DNA, the CDR3 is TGTGCCAGCAGCTTGAGGGGGGGGGCCGTTTTGAGCACCGGGGAGCTGTTTTTT. Translation: CASSLRGGAVLSTGELFF. The full variable domain, with the rest looked up from reference TRBV5-5 and TRBJ2-2, is DAGVTQSPTHLIKTRGQQVTLRCSPISGHKSVSWYQQVLGQGPQFIFQYYEKEERGRGNFPDRFSARQFPNYSSELNVNALLLGDSALYLCASSLRGGAVLSTGELFFGEGSRLTVL.

Here the CDR3 DNA reads TGCGCCAGCTACGGGTCGGGAACAGATACGCAGTATTTT. Translating gives CASYGSGTDTQYF. The rearrangement joins TRBV5-1 to TRBJ2-3, with a possible D match to TRBD2 (5 bases). This CDR3 has 13 amino acids. Trimming left V 7 bases short and J 3 bases short, with 12 bases between. Germline CDR1 SGHRS, CDR2 YFSETQ.

A few counts support this clonotype. This chain connects TRBV9 to TRBJ1-5; tentatively, D is TRBD1 (5 bases). CDR3 length: 16 residues. Germline CDR1 SGDLS, CDR2 YYNGEE. Trimming removed 3 bases from V and 0 bases from J, with 13 bases in between. CDR3 sequence reads: CASSGGLGYSNQPQHF. CDR3 DNA sequence: TGTGCCAGCAGCGGGGGACTAGGGTATAGCAATCAGCCCCAGCATTTT.

The rearrangement joins TRBV7-9 to TRBJ1-2; a possible D gene is TRBD1 (6 bases). The germline gives CDR1 SEHNR, CDR2 FQNEAQ (reference sequence). The CDR3 sequence is 16 residues long. Trimming cost V 5 bases and J 0 bases, with 16 bases left between them. This chain's CDR3 is CASSRDNSPSNYGYTF. The CDR3 DNA reads as TGTGCCAGCAGCCGGGACAACTCGCCCTCTAACTATGGCTACACCTTC.

This clonotype was counted at least ten times. This sequence joins TRBV2 and TRBJ2-1, with D perhaps TRBD2 (5 bases). The CDR3 spans 15 residues. The V end lost 10 bases, the J end lost 1 base, and 17 bases lay between the germline ends. CDR1 SNHLY and CDR2 FYNNEI come from the germline V gene. CDR3 DNA sequence: TGTGCCATCCTAAAAGACTATCCGTCCTACAATGAGCAGTTCTTC. Translation: CAILKDYPSYNEQFF. The full variable domain, its missing parts supplied by reference TRBV2 and TRBJ2-1, is EPEVTQTPSHQVTQMGQEVILRCVPISNHLYFYWYRQILGQKVEFLVSFYNNEISEKSEIFDDQFSVERPDGSNFTLKIRSTKLEDSAMYFCAILKDYPSYNEQFFGPGTRLTVL.

The gene calls are TRBV27 and TRBJ2-5; a weak D match, TRBD2 (6 bases). This CDR3 spans 14 amino acids. Trimming stripped 2 bases from V and 2 bases from J, with 9 bases between. Germline V lookup: CDR1 MNHEY, CDR2 SMNVEV (reference sequence). The DNA for the CDR3 is TGTGCCAGCAGTTTACGGGGGTTGCAAGAGACCCAGTACTTC. This sequence encodes CASSLRGLQETQYF.

This chain uses TRBV7-8 with TRBJ2-7, with D possibly matching TRBD2 (5 bases). CDR3 length: 15 amino acids. The V gene's germline CDR1 is SGHVS and CDR2 FQNEAQ. V shed 1 base and J shed 3 bases, with 13 bases lying between them. CDR3 coding DNA: TGTGCCAGCAGCTTAGAATACTCGGCGGGCTACGAGCAGTACTTC. Protein product: CASSLEYSAGYEQYF. Filled out from reference TRBV7-8 and TRBJ2-7, the complete variable domain reads GAGVSQSPRYKVAKRGQDVALRCDPISGHVSLFWYQQALGQGPEFLTYFQNEAQLDKSGLPSDRFFAERPEGSVSTLKIQRTQQEDSAVYLCASSLEYSAGYEQYFGPGTRLTVT.

The chain links TRBV21-1 to TRBJ2-7. TRBV21-1 is designated a pseudogene. The CDR3 consists of 13 residues. The CDR3 DNA reads TGTGCCAGCAGAACCGCCTCTAGCTACGAGCAGTACGTC. Encoded protein: CASRTASSYEQYV.

This clonotype showed up just a few times. The V call is TRBV15, the J call TRBJ2-1, with D unclear. The CDR3 consists of 18 residues. Germline loops: CDR1 LNHNV, CDR2 YYDKDF (reference sequence). V was trimmed by 6 bases and J by 5 bases, leaving 26 bases between them. CDR3 DNA sequence: TGTGCCACCAGACCCCGACGTGTTATATGGGTGCCGGACAATGAGCAGTTCTTC. Translating gives CATRPRRVIWVPDNEQFF. The full variable domain, with the rest looked up from reference TRBV15 and TRBJ2-1, is DAMVIQNPRYQVTQFGKPVTLSCSQTLNHNVMYWYQQKSSQAPKLLFHYYDKDFNNEADTPDNFQSRRPNTSFCFLDIRSPGLGDTAMYLCATRPRRVIWVPDNEQFFGPGTRLTVL.